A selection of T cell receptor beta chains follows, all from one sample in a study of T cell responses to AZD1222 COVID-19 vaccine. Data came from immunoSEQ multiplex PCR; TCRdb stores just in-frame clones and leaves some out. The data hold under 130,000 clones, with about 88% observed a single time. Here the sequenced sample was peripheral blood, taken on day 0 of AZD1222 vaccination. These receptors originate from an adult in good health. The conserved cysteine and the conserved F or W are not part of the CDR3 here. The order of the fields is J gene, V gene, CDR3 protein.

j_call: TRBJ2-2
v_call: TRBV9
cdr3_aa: ASSVGSSGRTGELF

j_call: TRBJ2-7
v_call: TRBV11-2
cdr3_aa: ASSLVAGASYEQY

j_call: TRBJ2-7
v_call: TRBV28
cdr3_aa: ASRHPGTGKGEQY

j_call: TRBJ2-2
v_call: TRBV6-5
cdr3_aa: ASSYSGQGNTGELF

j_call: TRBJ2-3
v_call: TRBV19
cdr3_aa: ASSMGKASTDTQY

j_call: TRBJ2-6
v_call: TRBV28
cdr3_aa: ASSPTGIGANVLT

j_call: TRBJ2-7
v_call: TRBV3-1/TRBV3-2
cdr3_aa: ASSRLGAYEQY

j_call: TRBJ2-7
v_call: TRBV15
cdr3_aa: ATSSLRTETSYEQY

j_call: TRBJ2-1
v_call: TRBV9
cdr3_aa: ASGKPDNEQF

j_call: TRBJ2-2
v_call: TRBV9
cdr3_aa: ASLPGGANTGELF